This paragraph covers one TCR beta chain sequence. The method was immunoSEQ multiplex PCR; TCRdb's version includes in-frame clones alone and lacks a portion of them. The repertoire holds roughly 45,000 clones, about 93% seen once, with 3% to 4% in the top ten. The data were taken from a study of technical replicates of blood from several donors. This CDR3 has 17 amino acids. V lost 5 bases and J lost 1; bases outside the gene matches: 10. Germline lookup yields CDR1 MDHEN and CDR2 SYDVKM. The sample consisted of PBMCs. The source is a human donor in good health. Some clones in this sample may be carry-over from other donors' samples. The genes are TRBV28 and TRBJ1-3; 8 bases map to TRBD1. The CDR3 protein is CASSLTRTGKSGNTIYF. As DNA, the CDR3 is TGTGCCAGCAGTCTTACCCGGACAGGGAAATCTGGAAACACCATATATTTT.